The sequence of this T cell receptor beta chain was determined in a study of OX40 agonist ivuxolimab in advanced cancers. Describing the broader study: Ivuxolimab was an agonistic, fully human IgG2 monoclonal antibody directed against OX40 (CD134), a costimulatory receptor. Intravenous ivuxolimab was administered to patients every 2 weeks at six dose levels: 0.01, 0.1, 0.3, 1.5, 3 and 10 mg/kg. The dose-escalation cohort was 82.7% male with a mean age of about 58 years, ranging from about 20 to 85. The paper reports the monotherapy dose-escalation portion (N of about 47 patients) of the phase I ivuxolimab trial. Prior anti-PD-1, anti-PD-L1 or anti-CTLA-4 therapy was permitted, and checkpoint inhibitors had been received by more than 35% of dose-escalation patients. Of the approximately 54 dose-escalation patients, hepatocellular carcinoma was present in around 19, melanoma in roughly 15, renal cell carcinoma in 9 and head and neck cancer in 9. The point of sequencing TCRbeta in the periphery was to test whether ivuxolimab changed TCR sequence diversity and drove clonal T-cell expansion. Partial responses occurred in three dose-escalation patients, of whom one had hepatocellular carcinoma and two had cutaneous melanoma. Broad study findings and their caveats: Antigen specificity was not determined for the clonally expanded peripheral T cells. In the 0.1-3.0 mg/kg groups, partial responders had among the lowest normalized peripheral clonal expansion, particularly in CD8+ T cells. Low levels of normalized T-cell clonal expansion were also seen in some patients who did not respond. At doses from 0.1 to 3.0 mg/kg, clonal expansion was seen in both CD4+ and CD8+ blood T cells between baseline and week 6. After ivuxolimab, CD8+ T cells had more expanded clones than CD4+ T cells on average.

To sequence the TCRbeta CDR3 region, genomic DNA was isolated from the sorted cells. The immunoSEQ Assay was used for sequencing of TCRbeta CDR3 regions. Held by TCRdb, this immuneACCESS table contains in-frame sequences only and omits some clones. Under half of the omission traces to an unresolved V gene where checked; the cause of the rest is unknown. The table for this sample lists approximately 69,000 clones; about 79% of them were counted only once. More than 0.95% of the sample is in the top ten clones. Notes on this clone: There is no known antigen for this receptor. No base quality values were provided; no much bigger clone lies one nucleotide off.

Measured from the cysteine to the phenylalanine, the CDR3 is 13 residues long. The entry retains the CDR3 DNA only, 39 bases that are in frame from base 1. Based on the germline V gene, the CDR1 and CDR2 sequences are SNHLY and FYNNEI. V sheds 11 bases and J sheds 0 bases, leaving 13 bases between their ends. The trial excluded patients who had a history of autoimmune disease or who were on systemic immunosuppression. Peripheral blood for TCR sequencing was collected from all dose cohorts at baseline, on cycle 4 day 1, and on cycle 7 day 1. Samples came from an open-label, multicenter, first-in-human phase I dose-escalation trial of ivuxolimab. Adults with locally advanced or metastatic head and neck squamous cell, hepatocellular, melanoma or renal cell carcinoma were enrolled in the trial. Before TCR sequencing, CD4+ T cells and CD8+ T cells from peripheral blood were sorted into separate populations.

The chain is encoded by TRBV2 joined to TRBJ1-1; TRBD1 is a weak D gene call, 5 bases matching. This clonotype was sampled from an adult with an advanced solid tumor such as melanoma, head and neck, liver or kidney cancer. This material consisted of CD4+ or CD8+ T cells sorted from blood, taken in a trial of the OX40 agonist ivuxolimab. At the DNA level, the sequence is TGTGCCGGAGCACAGGAGGTGAACACTGAAGCTTTCTTT. Its coded protein is CAGAQEVNTEAFF. Joined to the reference TRBV2 and TRBJ1-1 proteins, this CDR3 gives the full variable domain: EPEVTQTPSHQVTQMGQEVILRCVPISNHLYFYWYRQILGQKVEFLVSFYNNEISEKSEIFDDQFSVERPDGSNFTLKIRSTKLEDSAMYFCAGAQEVNTEAFFGQGTRLTVV.